The T cell receptor (beta chain) described here comes from a study of blood T cells in healthy people across ages. Findings of the study overall: Per million T cells, TCR beta diversity dropped about linearly as age rose. Higher diversity, along with more naive CD4+ cells, distinguished long-lived donors from aged donors.

Sample-barcoded 5' priming and a J-beta primer mix drove a second PCR of 7 to 11 cycles. TCRdb ran MiXCR on the 5' RACE reads and lists one entry per CDR3 protein. The table includes 700,000 to 900,000 distinct CDR3 sequences, under 30% detected once. On this clonotype: Antigen unknown.

The sample was also linked to a second study, of T cells of mothers and their children. That paper adds: Detection of persistent microchimeric T cell clones did not occur.

Material: blood. The TCR sequence derives from a boy younger than 18 in good health.

The DNA of the CDR3 is TGTGCCAGCAGTAGGACTACAAGGAACATCTACGAGCAGTACTTC. This encodes CASSRTTRNIYEQYF. J is TRBJ2-7 and V is TRBV12-3 or TRBV12-4, with D perhaps matching TRBD2 (6 bases). The V end lost 5 bases, the J end lost 3 bases, and 17 bases lay between the germline ends. The CDR3 consists of 15 residues.